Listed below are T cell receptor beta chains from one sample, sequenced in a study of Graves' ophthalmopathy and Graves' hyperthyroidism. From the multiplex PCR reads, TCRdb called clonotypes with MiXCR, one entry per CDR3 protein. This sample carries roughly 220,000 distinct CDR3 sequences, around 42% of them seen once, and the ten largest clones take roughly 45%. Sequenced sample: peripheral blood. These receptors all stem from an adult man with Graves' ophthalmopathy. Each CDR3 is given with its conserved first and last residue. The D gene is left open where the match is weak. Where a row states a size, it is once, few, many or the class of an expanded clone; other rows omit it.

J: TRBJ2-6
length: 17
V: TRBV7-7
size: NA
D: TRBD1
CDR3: CASSPGQGRSGANVLTF

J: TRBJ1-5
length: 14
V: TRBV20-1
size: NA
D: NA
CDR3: CSANSGYGNQPQHF

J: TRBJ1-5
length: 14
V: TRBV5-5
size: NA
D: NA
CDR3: CASSLQGTNQPQHF

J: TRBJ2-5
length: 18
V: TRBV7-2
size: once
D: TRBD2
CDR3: CASSPLAGRRVDQETQYF

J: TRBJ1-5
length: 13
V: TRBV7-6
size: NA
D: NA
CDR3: CASSRTFGQPQHF

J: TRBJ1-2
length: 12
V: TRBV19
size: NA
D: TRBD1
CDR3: CASSTPGQHYTF

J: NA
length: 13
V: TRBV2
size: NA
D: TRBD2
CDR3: CASSARLAVEQFF

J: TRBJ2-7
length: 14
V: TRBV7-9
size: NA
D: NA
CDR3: CASSAPRTEYEQYF

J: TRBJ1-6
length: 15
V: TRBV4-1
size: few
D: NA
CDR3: CASSQRRRGGSPLHF

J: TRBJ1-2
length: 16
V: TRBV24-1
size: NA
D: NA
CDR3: CATSDLPGRSAYGYTF

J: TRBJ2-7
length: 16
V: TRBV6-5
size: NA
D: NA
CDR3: CASSYSGSRGMREQYF

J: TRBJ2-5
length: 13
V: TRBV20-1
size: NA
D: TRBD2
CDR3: CSAPWTSIETQYF

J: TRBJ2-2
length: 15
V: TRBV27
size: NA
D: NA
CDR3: CASSLIPLGTGELFF

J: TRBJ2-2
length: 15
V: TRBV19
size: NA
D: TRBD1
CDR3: CASSVETGGSGELFF

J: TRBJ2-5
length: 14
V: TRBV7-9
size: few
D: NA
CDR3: CASSAGPLEETQYF

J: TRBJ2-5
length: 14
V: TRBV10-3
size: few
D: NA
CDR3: CASSYLDKQETQYF

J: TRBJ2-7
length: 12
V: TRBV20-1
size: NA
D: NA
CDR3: CSASIPSYEQYF

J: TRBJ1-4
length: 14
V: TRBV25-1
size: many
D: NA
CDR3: CASSRTATNEKLFF

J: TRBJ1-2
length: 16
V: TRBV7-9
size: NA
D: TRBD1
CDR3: CASSLVRGTEGYGYTF

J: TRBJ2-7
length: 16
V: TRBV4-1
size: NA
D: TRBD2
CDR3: CASSQFGGGLRREQYF